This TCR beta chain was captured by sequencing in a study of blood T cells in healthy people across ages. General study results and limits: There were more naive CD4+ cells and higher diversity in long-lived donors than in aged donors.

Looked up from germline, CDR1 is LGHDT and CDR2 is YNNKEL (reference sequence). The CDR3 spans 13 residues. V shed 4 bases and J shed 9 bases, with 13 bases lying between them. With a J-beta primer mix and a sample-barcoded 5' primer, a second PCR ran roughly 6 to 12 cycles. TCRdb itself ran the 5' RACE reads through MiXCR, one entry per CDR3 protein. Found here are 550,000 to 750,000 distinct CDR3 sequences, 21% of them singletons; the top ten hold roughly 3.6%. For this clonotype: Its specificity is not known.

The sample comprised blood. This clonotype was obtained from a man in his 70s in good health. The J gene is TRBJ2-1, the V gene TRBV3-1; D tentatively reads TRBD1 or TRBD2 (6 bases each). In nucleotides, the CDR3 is TGTGCCAGCAGCCTGCTCGGGGGCAGTGAGCAGTTCTTC. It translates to CASSLLGGSEQFF.